The 29 T cell receptor beta chains below all came from one sample that was sequenced in a study of T cell changes during pregnancy in multiple sclerosis (dated by TCRdb to the late 2010s). Library prep was done by the immunoSEQ multiplex PCR assay. Drawn from immuneACCESS, this table holds only the in-frame rearrangements with V and J called that TCRdb kept. Clones are partly lost; checked studies trace under half to an unresolved V gene and leave the rest unexplained. Here the sample has tens of thousands of clones; about 90% occur a single time. Clones ranked in the top ten supply less than 0.6% of the sample. Sequencing used CD4+ T cells from peripheral blood mononuclear cells, obtained in the second trimester of pregnancy. These receptors were collected from a female donor with multiple sclerosis, enrolled in a pregnancy study.

The J gene is TRBJ1-1, the V gene TRBV7-8, with 7 bases aligning to TRBD1. Per the germline V gene, CDR1 is SGHVS and CDR2 is FQNEAQ. CDR3 size: 17 residues. V lost 4 bases, J lost 9 bases, and 20 bases stayed unmatched. The CDR3 DNA follows: TGTGCCAGCAGCTCCGGAGTAGGCAGGGGGGTCCACGAACAAGCTTTCTTT. Its protein is CASSSGVGRGVHEQAFF.

CDR3 sequence: CASSLPSLTSGTPETQYF. The CDR3 coding sequence is TGTGCCAGCAGCTTACCCTCTCTGACTAGCGGGACCCCAGAGACCCAGTACTTC. The chain links TRBV9 to TRBJ2-5; 11 bases match TRBD2. Germline V gives CDR1 SGDLS, CDR2 YYNGEE. CDR3 length: 18 residues. V was clipped by 4 bases and J by 4 bases; unmatched bases: 15.

The V and J genes are TRBV15 and TRBJ2-7; 13 bases match TRBD2. With V trimmed by 1 base and J by 4 bases, 4 bases remained unmatched. The CDR3 consists of 16 residues. Germline-derived CDR1 and CDR2 are LNHNV and YYDKDF (reference sequence). CDR3 nucleotide sequence: TGTGCCACCAGCAGAGGTGGGACTAGCGGGGCTTACGAGCAGTACTTC. Translated, it gives CATSRGGTSGAYEQYF. Drawing the rest from reference TRBV15 and TRBJ2-7, the complete variable domain is DAMVIQNPRYQVTQFGKPVTLSCSQTLNHNVMYWYQQKSSQAPKLLFHYYDKDFNNEADTPDNFQSRRPNTSFCFLDIRSPGLGDTAMYLCATSRGGTSGAYEQYFGPGTRLTVT.

This chain links TRBV30 with TRBJ1-2; D remains ambiguous. With 3 bases removed from V and 8 bases from J, the gap between germline ends came to 10 bases. The CDR3 covers 11 residues. Germline CDR1 and CDR2: GTSNPN and SVGIG (reference sequence). CDR3 sequence reads: CAWSAWEGYTF. The CDR3 DNA reads TGTGCCTGGAGCGCATGGGAGGGCTACACCTTC.

The chain recombines TRBV5-4 with TRBJ1-3; maybe TRBD1 (5 bases). V lost 0 bases, J lost 2 bases, and 9 bases lay in between. The CDR3 sequence is 15 residues long. Germline CDR1 reads SGHNT; CDR2 reads YYREEE (reference sequence). The CDR3 nucleotides read TGTGCCAGCAGCTTGGTGGAGGGACCTGGAAACACCATATATTTT. It is translated as CASSLVEGPGNTIYF.

This sequence joins TRBV9 and TRBJ2-5; maybe TRBD2 (6 bases). This CDR3 is built from 15 residues. Trimming removed 0 bases from V and 5 bases from J, with 14 bases in between. The germline V gene encodes CDR1 SGDLS and CDR2 YYNGEE. The CDR3 region is CASSVDGGSVETQYF. CDR3 coding DNA: TGTGCCAGCAGCGTAGACGGGGGTAGTGTGGAGACCCAGTACTTC.

The chain employs TRBV9 and TRBJ1-6; maybe TRBD1 (5 bases). Trimming removed 3 bases from V and 4 bases from J, with 17 bases in between. Germline lookup yields CDR1 SGDLS and CDR2 YYNGEE. CDR3 length: 17 amino acids. CDR3 DNA: TGTGCCAGCAGCGCGGGTGGGGGGTCTGGTTATAATTCACCCCTCCACTTT. Translation: CASSAGGGSGYNSPLHF.

CDR3 in amino acids: CASSLGRVNTEAFF. Here the CDR3 DNA reads TGTGCCAGCAGCTTAGGGCGGGTGAACACTGAAGCTTTCTTT. The genes are TRBV11-3 and TRBJ1-1; unclear D gene. This CDR3 region has 14 residues. Trimming stripped 1 base from V and 0 bases from J, with 6 bases between. CDR1 is SGHNT and CDR2 is YENEEA in the germline V gene.

V gene TRBV28 combines with J gene TRBJ2-1; 8 bases agree with TRBD2. Germline CDR1 is MDHEN and CDR2 is SYDVKM. V shed 5 bases, J shed 6 bases, and the junction held 6 bases outside the gene matches. The CDR3 has 14 amino acids. CDR3 in amino acids: CASSPGTSANEQFF. The CDR3 nucleotides read TGTGCCAGCAGTCCCGGGACTAGTGCCAATGAGCAGTTCTTC.

The chain couples TRBV27 to TRBJ1-1, with TRBD1 matching over 7 bases. This CDR3 comprises 15 residues. Losses at the gene ends were 5 bases for V and 1 base for J; bases not matched to a gene: 7. CDR1 is MNHEY and CDR2 is SMNVEV in the germline V gene (reference sequence). The CDR3, as DNA: TGTGCCAGCAGTCCCGCCCGACAGGGGAACACTGAAGCTTTCTTT. This gives the protein CASSPARQGNTEAFF.

This clone was recorded a few times. The rearrangement uses TRBV9 and TRBJ2-5; maybe TRBD2 (6 bases). The length of the CDR3 is 15 residues. V lost 4 bases and J lost 4, with 17 bases in between. CDR1 and CDR2 from the germline V gene are SGDLS and YYNGEE. CDR3 in DNA: TGTGCCAGCAGCCCGGGGGATGTCGGGGGAGAGACCCAGTACTTC. Amino acids: CASSPGDVGGETQYF.

This clone was picked up one time. The V call is TRBV7-6, the J call TRBJ2-1; 9 bases are shared with TRBD1. With V trimmed by 4 bases and J by 10 bases, 8 bases remained unmatched. CDR3 length equals 14 residues. Germline V CDR1 and CDR2: SGHVS, FNYEAQ. CDR3 nucleotides: TGTGCCAGCAGCTCCCCGGGACAGGGTTTGGAGCAGTTCTTC. It yields the protein CASSSPGQGLEQFF.

This clone was observed a few times. The DNA of the CDR3 is TGTGCCAGCAGGACAGGGAATAATTCACCCCTCCACTTT. It is translated as CASRTGNNSPLHF. The rearrangement links TRBV27 to TRBJ1-6; the match to TRBD1 covers 7 bases. CDR3 length equals 13 residues. Trimming removed 6 bases from V and 5 bases from J; junction bases left unmatched: 1. Germline CDR1 and CDR2: MNHEY and SMNVEV (reference sequence).

The V and J genes are TRBV30 and TRBJ1-1; no clear D gene. Trimming removed 0 bases from V and 1 base from J, with 9 bases in between. The CDR3 runs 14 residues. Looked up from germline, CDR1 is GTSNPN and CDR2 is SVGIG (reference sequence). CDR3: CAWSVNEQNTEAFF. DNA of the CDR3: TGTGCCTGGAGTGTTAACGAACAGAACACTGAAGCTTTCTTT.

The genes are TRBV5-1 and TRBJ2-3, with D possibly TRBD2 on 5 matching bases. The CDR3 totals 15 residues. V dropped 4 bases and J dropped 0 bases, with 12 bases sitting between them. The germline V gene encodes CDR1 SGHRS and CDR2 YFSETQ. The DNA for the CDR3 is TGCGCCAGCAGCCCAACTCTAGCTAGCACAGATACGCAGTATTTT. Protein: CASSPTLASTDTQYF.

This chain connects TRBV28 to TRBJ1-1, with D unresolved. The CDR3 has 14 residues. V was shortened by 2 bases and J by 6 bases, with 13 bases between the two germline ends. Germline V gene data show CDR1 as MDHEN and CDR2 as SYDVKM. DNA of the CDR3: TGTGCCAGCAGTTTAATCAGAGGGCCGGCTGAAGCTTTCTTT. Its protein product is CASSLIRGPAEAFF.

The genes are TRBV7-9 and TRBJ2-7; D possibly corresponds to TRBD1 (6 bases). The CDR3 extends over 12 amino acids. V dropped 4 bases and J dropped 4 bases, with 8 bases sitting between them. CDR1 and CDR2 from the germline V gene are SEHNR and FQNEAQ (reference sequence). The CDR3 DNA follows: TGTGCCAGCAGCTCTGACAGGTACGAGCAGTACTTC. Translated: CASSSDRYEQYF.

This rearrangement joins TRBV6-6 to TRBJ1-1; the D gene is possibly TRBD1 (6 bases). Trimming took off 5 bases at V and 3 bases at J, with 13 bases between the two ends. Looked up from germline, CDR1 is MNHNY and CDR2 is SVGAGI (reference sequence). The CDR3 totals 14 residues. The CDR3 region is CASSIQGFDTEAFF. The CDR3 bases are TGTGCCAGCAGTATACAGGGATTTGACACTGAAGCTTTCTTT.

This chain links TRBV19 with TRBJ2-2; the match to TRBD2 covers 13 bases. The CDR3 sequence is 16 residues long. Unmatched junction bases numbered 7, after V lost 7 bases and J lost 5 bases. From germline, CDR1 is LNHDA and CDR2 SQIVND (reference sequence). The CDR3 reads CASTRTSGSYTGELFF. The CDR3 DNA reads as TGTGCCAGTACCAGGACTAGCGGGAGTTATACCGGGGAGCTGTTTTTT. Based on the CDR3 plus reference TRBV19 and TRBJ2-2, the full variable domain is DGGITQSPKYLFRKEGQNVTLSCEQNLNHDAMYWYRQDPGQGLRLIYYSQIVNDFQKGDIAEGYSVSREKKESFPLTVTSAQKNPTAFYLCASTRTSGSYTGELFFGEGSRLTVL.

The V gene is TRBV5-1, the J gene TRBJ1-4, with D unresolved. The CDR3 runs 15 residues. Trimming shortened V by 0 bases and J by 0 bases, and 6 bases separated the two germline ends. CDR1 and CDR2 from the germline V gene are SGHRS and YFSETQ. This CDR3 is CASSLGQTTNEKLFF. The DNA of the CDR3 is TGCGCCAGCAGCTTGGGGCAGACAACTAATGAAAAACTGTTTTTT.

The chain combines TRBV4-1 with TRBJ2-7, with D possibly matching TRBD1 (6 bases). V was clipped by 1 base and J by 5 bases, with 15 bases between them. Per the germline V gene, CDR1 is MGHRA and CDR2 is YSYEKL. The CDR3 is made up of 15 amino acids. DNA for the CDR3: TGCGCCAGCAGCCAAGTACAGGGAGAAGCTAACGAGCAGTACTTC. Translating gives CASSQVQGEANEQYF.

V is TRBV6-5 and J is TRBJ2-1; D possibly corresponds to TRBD1 (5 bases). The CDR3 sequence is 12 residues long. Germline V gives CDR1 MNHEY, CDR2 SVGAGI. V was clipped by 2 bases and J by 9 bases, with 8 bases between them. CDR3 nucleotide sequence: TGTGCCAGCAGTTACACAAGGGGTGAGCAGTTCTTC. This codes for CASSYTRGEQFF.

This sequence joins TRBV5-8 and TRBJ2-1; 11 bases fit TRBD2. Germline CDR1 is SGHTS and CDR2 is YDEGEE. The V gene end was trimmed by 4 bases and the J gene end by 2 bases; junction bases not matched to a gene: 2. This CDR3 contains 15 residues. CDR3: CASSPSGGTYNEQFF. The CDR3 DNA follows: TGTGCCAGCAGCCCTAGCGGGGGGACCTACAATGAGCAGTTCTTC.

This chain links TRBV1 with TRBJ2-1; whether TRBD2, the table's D call, matches the DNA was not checked. TRBV1 corresponds to a pseudogene. The CDR3 is made up of 17 amino acids. CDR3 in DNA: TGCACCAGCAGCCAAGGTTCTCTAGGCGGGGGGGCGCGGGAGCAGTTCTTC. It specifies CTSSQGSLGGGAREQFF.

V gene TRBV4-1 combines with J gene TRBJ1-4, with D possibly matching TRBD1 (5 bases). The CDR3 extends over 15 amino acids. Trimming left V 0 bases short and J 4 bases short, with 9 bases between. Germline CDR1 is MGHRA and CDR2 is YSYEKL. In DNA, the CDR3 is TGCGCCAGCAGCCAAGATGCAGGGAATAATGAAAAACTGTTTTTT. As protein: CASSQDAGNNEKLFF.

The chain recombines TRBV9 with TRBJ2-6; no firm D call. Trimming cost V 3 bases and J 2 bases, with 15 bases left between them. This CDR3 is 17 amino acids long. Germline CDR1 and CDR2: SGDLS and YYNGEE. The CDR3 sequence is CASSASGKLAGANVLTF. In DNA, the CDR3 is TGTGCCAGCAGCGCAAGTGGTAAACTCGCTGGGGCCAACGTCCTGACTTTC.

The chain carries TRBV7-3 and TRBJ2-3; D perhaps matches TRBD2 (5 bases). V was trimmed by 5 bases and J by 3 bases, leaving 15 bases between them. Germline assignment: CDR1 SGHTA and CDR2 FQGTGA. The CDR3 is 15 amino acids. The CDR3 DNA sequence: TGTGCCAGCAGCGCAGGCGGGTTATGGACAGATACGCAGTATTTT. This sequence encodes CASSAGGLWTDTQYF.

This clone has only one observation. The chain carries TRBV2 and TRBJ1-1, with TRBD1 identical over 10 bases. The CDR3 totals 15 residues. V trimming: 6 bases; J trimming: 5 bases; junction bases outside the gene matches: 9. Germline-derived CDR1 and CDR2 are SNHLY and FYNNEI. The CDR3 nucleotides are TGTGCCAGCAGAAGTCCGGGACAGGGGAGAACTGAAGCTTTCTTT. It encodes CASRSPGQGRTEAFF.

This sequence joins TRBV6-1 and TRBJ1-5, with D possibly matching TRBD1 (6 bases). Per germline, CDR1 MNHNS and CDR2 SASEGT. The V end was cut by 2 bases, the J end by 1 base, with 12 bases between. The CDR3 covers 16 residues. The CDR3 sequence is CASSEQGFRSNQPQHF. The CDR3 DNA is TGTGCCAGCAGTGAACAGGGGTTCCGAAGCAATCAGCCCCAGCATTTT.